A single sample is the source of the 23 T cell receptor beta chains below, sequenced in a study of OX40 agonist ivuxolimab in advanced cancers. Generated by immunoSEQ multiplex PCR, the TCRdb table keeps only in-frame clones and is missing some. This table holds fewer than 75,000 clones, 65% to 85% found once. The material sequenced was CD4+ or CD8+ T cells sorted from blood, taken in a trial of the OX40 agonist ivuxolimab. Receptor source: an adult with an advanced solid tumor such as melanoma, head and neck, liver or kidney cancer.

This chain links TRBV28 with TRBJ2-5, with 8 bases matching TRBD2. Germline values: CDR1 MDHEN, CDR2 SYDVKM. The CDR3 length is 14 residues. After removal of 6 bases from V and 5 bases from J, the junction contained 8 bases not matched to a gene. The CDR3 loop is CASSSPGRGETQYF. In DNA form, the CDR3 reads TGTGCCAGCAGCTCCCCCGGGAGGGGGGAGACCCAGTACTTC.

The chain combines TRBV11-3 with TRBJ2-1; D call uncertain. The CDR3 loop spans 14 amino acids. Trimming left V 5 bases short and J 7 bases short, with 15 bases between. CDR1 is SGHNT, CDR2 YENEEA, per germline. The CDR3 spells CASSPGPALNEQFF. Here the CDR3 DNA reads TGTGCCAGCAGCCCAGGCCCGGCATTAAATGAGCAGTTCTTC.

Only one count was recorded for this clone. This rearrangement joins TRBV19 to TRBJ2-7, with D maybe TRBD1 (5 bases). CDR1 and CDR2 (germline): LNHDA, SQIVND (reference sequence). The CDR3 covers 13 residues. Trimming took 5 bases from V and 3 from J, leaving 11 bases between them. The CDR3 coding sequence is TGTGCCAGTAGTCCAGGGTGGATCTACGAGCAGTACGTC. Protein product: CASSPGWIYEQYV.

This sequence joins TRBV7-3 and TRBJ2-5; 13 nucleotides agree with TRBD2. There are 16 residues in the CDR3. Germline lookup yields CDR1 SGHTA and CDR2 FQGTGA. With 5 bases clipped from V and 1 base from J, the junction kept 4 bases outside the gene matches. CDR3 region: CASSPGTSGTQETQYF. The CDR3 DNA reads TGTGCCAGCAGCCCCGGGACTAGCGGGACCCAAGAGACCCAGTACTTC.

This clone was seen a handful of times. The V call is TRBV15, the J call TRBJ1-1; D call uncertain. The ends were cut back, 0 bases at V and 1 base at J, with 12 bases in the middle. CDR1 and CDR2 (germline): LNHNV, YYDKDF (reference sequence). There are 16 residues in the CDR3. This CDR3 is CATSRDPSYRNTEAFF. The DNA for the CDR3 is TGTGCCACCAGCAGAGATCCGAGTTACAGGAACACTGAAGCTTTCTTT.

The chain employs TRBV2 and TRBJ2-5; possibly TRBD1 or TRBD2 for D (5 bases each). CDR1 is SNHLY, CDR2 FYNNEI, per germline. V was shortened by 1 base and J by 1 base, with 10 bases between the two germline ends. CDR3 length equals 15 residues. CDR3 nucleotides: TGTGCCAGCAGTGAAGGGTGGGGGACCCAAGAGACCCAGTACTTC. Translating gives CASSEGWGTQETQYF. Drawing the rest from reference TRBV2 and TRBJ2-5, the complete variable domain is EPEVTQTPSHQVTQMGQEVILRCVPISNHLYFYWYRQILGQKVEFLVSFYNNEISEKSEIFDDQFSVERPDGSNFTLKIRSTKLEDSAMYFCASSEGWGTQETQYFGPGTRLLVL.

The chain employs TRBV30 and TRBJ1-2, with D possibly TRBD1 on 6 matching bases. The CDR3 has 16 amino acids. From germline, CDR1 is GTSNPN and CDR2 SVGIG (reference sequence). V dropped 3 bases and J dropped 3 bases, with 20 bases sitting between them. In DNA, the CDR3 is TGTGCCTGGAGCTGGGACACTAGGATCCATGACTATGGCTACACCTTC. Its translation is CAWSWDTRIHDYGYTF.

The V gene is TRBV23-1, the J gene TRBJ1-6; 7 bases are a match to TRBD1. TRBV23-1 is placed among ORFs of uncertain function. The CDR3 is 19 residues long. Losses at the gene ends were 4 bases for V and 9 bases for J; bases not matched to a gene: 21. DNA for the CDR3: TGCGCCAGCAGTCCTCCCCGACAGGGAAAAATGGCTATGGGTTCACCCCTCCACTTT. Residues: CASSPPRQGKMAMGSPLHF.

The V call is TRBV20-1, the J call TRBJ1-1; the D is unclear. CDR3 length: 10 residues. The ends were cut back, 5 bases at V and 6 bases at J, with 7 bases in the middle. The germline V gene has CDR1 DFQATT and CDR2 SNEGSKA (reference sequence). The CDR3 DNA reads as TGCAGTGCTGACAAGTCTGAAGCTTTCTTT. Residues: CSADKSEAFF.

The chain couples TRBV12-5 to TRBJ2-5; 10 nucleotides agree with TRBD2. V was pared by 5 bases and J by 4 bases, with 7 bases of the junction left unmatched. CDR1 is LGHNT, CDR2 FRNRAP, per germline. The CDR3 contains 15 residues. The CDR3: CASGPERGGRETQYF. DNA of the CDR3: TGTGCTAGTGGTCCAGAGCGGGGGGGCCGAGAGACCCAGTACTTC.

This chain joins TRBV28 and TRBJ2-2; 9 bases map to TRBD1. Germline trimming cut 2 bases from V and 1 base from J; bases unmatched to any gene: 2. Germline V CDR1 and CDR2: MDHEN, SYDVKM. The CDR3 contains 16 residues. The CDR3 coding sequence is TGTGCCAGCAGTTTAGTGGGACAGGGGAACACCGGGGAGCTGTTTTTT. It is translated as CASSLVGQGNTGELFF.

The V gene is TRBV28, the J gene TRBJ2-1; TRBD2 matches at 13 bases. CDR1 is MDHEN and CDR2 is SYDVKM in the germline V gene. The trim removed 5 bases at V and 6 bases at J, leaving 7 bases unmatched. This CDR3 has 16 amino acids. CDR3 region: CASSPWTSGSLNEQFF. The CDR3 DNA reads TGTGCCAGCAGTCCCTGGACTAGCGGGAGCCTCAATGAGCAGTTCTTC.

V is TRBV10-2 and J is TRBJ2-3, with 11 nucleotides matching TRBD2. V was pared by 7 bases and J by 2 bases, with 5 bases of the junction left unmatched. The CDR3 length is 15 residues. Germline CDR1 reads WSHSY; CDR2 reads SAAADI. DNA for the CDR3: TGCGCCAGCAAGATACTAGCGGGGGTCACAGATACGCAGTATTTT. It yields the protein CASKILAGVTDTQYF.

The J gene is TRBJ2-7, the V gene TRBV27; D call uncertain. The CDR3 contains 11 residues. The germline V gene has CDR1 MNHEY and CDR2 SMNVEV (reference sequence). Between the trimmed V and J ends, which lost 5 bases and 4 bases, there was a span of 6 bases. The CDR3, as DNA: TGTGCCAGCAGTCCTGGGTACGAGCAGTACTTC. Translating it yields CASSPGYEQYF.

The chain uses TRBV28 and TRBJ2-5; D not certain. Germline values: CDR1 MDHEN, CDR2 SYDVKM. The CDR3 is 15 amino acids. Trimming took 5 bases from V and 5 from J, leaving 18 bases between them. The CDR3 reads CASSPPRDGSETQYF. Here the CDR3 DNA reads TGTGCCAGCAGTCCCCCCCGTGATGGCAGCGAGACCCAGTACTTC.

The CDR3 protein is CASSLGTGALYEQYF. Written as DNA, the CDR3 is TGTGCCAGCAGCTTAGGGACAGGGGCGCTCTACGAGCAGTACTTC. The V and J genes are TRBV7-8 and TRBJ2-7; TRBD1 matches at 9 bases. The ends lost 1 base at V and 3 bases at J; junction bases unmatched: 4. This CDR3 is 15 amino acids long. Per germline, CDR1 SGHVS and CDR2 FQNEAQ.

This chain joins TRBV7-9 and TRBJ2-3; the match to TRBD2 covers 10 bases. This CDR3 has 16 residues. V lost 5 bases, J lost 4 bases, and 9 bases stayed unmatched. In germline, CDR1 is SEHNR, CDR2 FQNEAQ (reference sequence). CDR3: CASSPTSGWAPDTQYF. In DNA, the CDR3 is TGTGCCAGCAGCCCGACTAGCGGGTGGGCCCCAGATACGCAGTATTTT.

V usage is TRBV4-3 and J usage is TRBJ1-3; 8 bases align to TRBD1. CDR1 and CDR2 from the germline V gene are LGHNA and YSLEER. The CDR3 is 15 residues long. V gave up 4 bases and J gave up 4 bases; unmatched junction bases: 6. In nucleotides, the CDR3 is TGCGCCAGCAGCCCGGACAGGGTTAAAGGAAACACCATATATTTT. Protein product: CASSPDRVKGNTIYF.

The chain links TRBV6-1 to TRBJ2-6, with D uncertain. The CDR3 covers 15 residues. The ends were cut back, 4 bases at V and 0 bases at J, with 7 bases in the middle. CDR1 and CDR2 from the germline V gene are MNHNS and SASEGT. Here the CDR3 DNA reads TGTGCCAGCAGTGCAACAAACTCTGGGGCCAACGTCCTGACTTTC. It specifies CASSATNSGANVLTF.

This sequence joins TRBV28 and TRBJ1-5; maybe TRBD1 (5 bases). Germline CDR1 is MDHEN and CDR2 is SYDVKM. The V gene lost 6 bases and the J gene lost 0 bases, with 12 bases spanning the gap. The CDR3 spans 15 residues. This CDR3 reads CASSPPRVSNQPQHF. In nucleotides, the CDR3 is TGTGCCAGCAGCCCACCCAGGGTTAGCAATCAGCCCCAGCATTTT. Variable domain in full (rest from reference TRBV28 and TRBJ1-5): DVKVTQSSRYLVKRTGEKVFLECVQDMDHENMFWYRQDPGLGLRLIYFSYDVKMKEKGDIPEGYSVSREKKERFSLILESASTNQTSMYLCASSPPRVSNQPQHFGDGTRLSIL.

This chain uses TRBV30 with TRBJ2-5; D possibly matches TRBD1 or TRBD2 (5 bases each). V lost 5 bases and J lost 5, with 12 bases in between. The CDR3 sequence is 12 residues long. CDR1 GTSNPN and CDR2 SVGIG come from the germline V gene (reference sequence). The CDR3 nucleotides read TGTGCCTGGGACTCAGGGACCGAGACCCAGTACTTC. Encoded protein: CAWDSGTETQYF. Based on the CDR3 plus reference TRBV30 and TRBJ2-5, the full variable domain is SQTIHQWPATLVQPVGSPLSLECTVEGTSNPNLYWYRQAAGRGLQLLFYSVGIGQISSEVPQNLSASRPQDRQFILSSKKLLLSDSGFYLCAWDSGTETQYFGPGTRLLVL.

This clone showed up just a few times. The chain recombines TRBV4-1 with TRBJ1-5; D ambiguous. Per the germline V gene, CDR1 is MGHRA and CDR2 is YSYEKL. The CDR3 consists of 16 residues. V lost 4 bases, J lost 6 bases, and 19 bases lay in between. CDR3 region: CASSRLGFIAGQPQHF. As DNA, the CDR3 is TGCGCCAGCAGCCGTCTGGGGTTCATAGCAGGTCAGCCCCAGCATTTT.

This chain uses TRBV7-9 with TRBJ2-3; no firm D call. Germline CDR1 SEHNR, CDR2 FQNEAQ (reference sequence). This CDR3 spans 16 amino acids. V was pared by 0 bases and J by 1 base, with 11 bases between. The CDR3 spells CASSLAVIGGTDTQYF. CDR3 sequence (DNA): TGTGCCAGCAGCTTAGCAGTGATCGGAGGCACAGATACGCAGTATTTT.